The 21 T cell receptor beta chains below come from one sample, sequenced in a study of response to subunit inactivated influenza vaccine. TCRdb fed the RT-PCR reads into MiXCR, producing one record per CDR3 protein. The table lists approximately 530,000 distinct CDR3 sequences, 6.5% to 8% of them singletons. The material was PBMCs from blood, obtained about 24 months after vaccination. These receptors were collected from a man aged 50 to 69 who received an inactivated influenza vaccine.

The chain combines TRBV5-1 with TRBJ2-7; no clear D. Germline V lookup: CDR1 SGHRS, CDR2 YFSETQ. V lost 0 bases and J lost 7, with 14 bases in between. The CDR3 consists of 14 residues. CDR3 in amino acids: CASSLAVGMGEQYF. DNA for the CDR3: TGCGCCAGCAGCTTGGCCGTAGGGATGGGTGAGCAGTACTTC.

In regard to this clonotype: The conserved phenylalanine or tryptophan normally closing the CDR3 is absent here, so this likely arose from a read error. No DNA is shown, since the ends of the CDR3 on it are uncertain; the CDR3 is the one TCRdb lists. The chain is built from TRBV7-6 and TRBJ2-7; the D call TRBD1 from the table was never checked on the DNA. Germline V gene data show CDR1 as SGHVS and CDR2 as FNYEAQ. A total of 12 residues make up the CDR3, ends included. CDR3 residues: CASSGHGQGIEL.

This clonotype was seen only a few times. The chain joins TRBV3-1 to TRBJ2-5; D call uncertain. This CDR3 is 12 amino acids long. The germline V gene encodes CDR1 LGHDT and CDR2 YNNKEL (reference sequence). V dropped 7 bases and J dropped 4 bases, with 10 bases sitting between them. The CDR3 coding sequence is TGTGCCAGCATATCTGGTGGAGAGACCCAGTACTTC. Translated: CASISGGETQYF.

This chain's CDR3 is CATAHPRDTDTQYF. CDR3 nucleotide sequence: TGTGCCACCGCGCACCCCAGGGACACAGATACGCAGTATTTT. V is TRBV24-1 and J is TRBJ2-3; perhaps TRBD1 as D (5 bases). Germline CDR1 is KGHDR and CDR2 is SFDVKD. The CDR3 sequence is 14 residues long. Trimming shortened V by 9 bases and J by 2 bases, and 14 bases separated the two germline ends.

This clonotype showed up just a few times. J is TRBJ2-7 and V is TRBV6-2 or TRBV6-3, with 7 bases fitting TRBD1. Germline V gene lookup returns CDR1 MNHEY and CDR2 SVGEGT. The V and J ends lost 6 bases and 1 base, in that order; junction bases with no gene match: 9. The CDR3 contains 15 residues. The chain's CDR3 is CASSRHQDRSYEQYF. The DNA of the CDR3 is TGTGCCAGCAGCCGACATCAGGACAGGTCCTACGAGCAGTACTTC.

This clonotype has a count of ten or more. The rearrangement joins TRBV5-1 to TRBJ2-3; D not resolved. The germline CDR1 and CDR2 sequences are SGHRS and YFSETQ. The CDR3 spans 13 residues. Trimming took 4 bases from V and 1 from J, leaving 7 bases between them. DNA for the CDR3: TGCGCCAGCAGCCCCGAGGGCACAGATACGCAGTATTTT. It codes for CASSPEGTDTQYF. The variable domain in full, with the rest retrieved from reference TRBV5-1 and TRBJ2-3, is KAGVTQTPRYLIKTRGQQVTLSCSPISGHRSVSWYQQTPGQGLQFLFEYFSETQRNKGNFPGRFSGRQFSNSRSEMNVSTLELGDSALYLCASSPEGTDTQYFGPGTRLTVL.

The chain employs TRBV30 and TRBJ1-1; D is ambiguous. V lost 5 bases, J lost 11 bases, and 6 bases lay in between. In germline, CDR1 is GTSNPN, CDR2 SVGIG (reference sequence). The CDR3 contains 8 residues. The CDR3 is CAWGSAFF. CDR3 DNA: TGTGCCTGGGGATCGGCTTTCTTT.

This clonotype has a handful of counts. V is TRBV20-1 and J is TRBJ2-6, with unresolved D. The CDR3 runs to 14 residues. V was trimmed by 6 bases and J by 4 bases, leaving 13 bases between them. Germline CDR1 DFQATT, CDR2 SNEGSKA (reference sequence). CDR3 coding DNA: TGCAGTGCGATGGCTAGTAAGGGGGCCAACGTCCTGACTTTC. It yields the protein CSAMASKGANVLTF.

This clonotype was detected a few times. V is TRBV20-1 and J is TRBJ1-2, with D possibly matching TRBD1 (5 bases). The ends were cut back, 5 bases at V and 6 bases at J, with 22 bases in the middle. Germline V gene data show CDR1 as DFQATT and CDR2 as SNEGSKA (reference sequence). This CDR3 has 15 residues. Here the CDR3 reads CSALRGSQVSDGYTF. The DNA for the CDR3 is TGCAGTGCTCTACGCGGATCACAGGTATCAGATGGCTACACCTTC.

The table lists this clonotype with many counts. This chain uses TRBV3-1 with TRBJ2-2, with D perhaps matching TRBD1 (8 bases). CDR1 is LGHDT, CDR2 YNNKEL, per germline (reference sequence). V lost 4 bases to trimming and J lost 4 bases, with 16 bases between them. The CDR3 runs to 16 residues. CDR3 region: CASSLRTGRGTGELFF. The CDR3 DNA follows: TGTGCCAGCAGCCTCCGGACAGGGAGGGGCACCGGGGAGCTGTTTTTT.

This clonotype was counted many times. V usage is TRBV20-1 and J usage is TRBJ1-2; 7 bases are a match to TRBD1. Germline CDR1 DFQATT, CDR2 SNEGSKA (reference sequence). V lost 6 bases, J lost 6 bases, and 10 bases stayed unmatched. This CDR3 has 13 residues. The CDR3 DNA is TGCAGTGCCGATGTACAGGGGAGGGATGGCTACACCTTC. This gives the protein CSADVQGRDGYTF.

This clonotype came up many times. The V call is TRBV12-3 or TRBV12-4, the J call TRBJ2-7; 7 nucleotides align to TRBD1. V gave up 2 bases and J gave up 1 base; unmatched junction bases: 5. The CDR3 runs 15 residues. The chain's CDR3 is CASSLLGGESYEQYF. For the CDR3, the DNA is TGTGCCAGCAGTTTACTAGGGGGCGAGTCCTACGAGCAGTACTTC.

This clonotype came up a few times. The V and J genes are TRBV3-1 and TRBJ2-3, with 8 bases lining up with TRBD1. The V gene's germline CDR1 is LGHDT and CDR2 YNNKEL (reference sequence). The V segment lost 3 bases and the J segment 5 bases; nucleotides outside the gene matches: 7. The CDR3 spans 15 residues. Here the CDR3 DNA reads TGTGCCAGCAGCCAGAGGACAGGGTACCGAGATACGCAGTATTTT. This translates into CASSQRTGYRDTQYF.

The chain has TRBV29-1 and TRBJ2-2; 9 bases fit TRBD1. The CDR3 is 14 amino acids. The trim removed 6 bases at V and 5 bases at J, leaving 7 bases unmatched. CDR1 SQVTM and CDR2 ANQGSEA come from the germline V gene. The CDR3 nucleotides are TGCAGCGTATCGGGACAGGGTGGAACCGGGGAGCTGTTTTTT. Translating it yields CSVSGQGGTGELFF.

The chain recombines TRBV12-3 or TRBV12-4 with TRBJ1-1; no definite D call. V lost 6 bases to trimming and J lost 1 base, with 12 bases between them. This CDR3 has 14 residues. The CDR3 is CASRPSTQNTEAFF. DNA of the CDR3: TGTGCCAGCAGACCATCCACCCAGAACACTGAAGCTTTCTTT.

This clonotype was seen a handful of times. The V and J genes are TRBV27 and TRBJ2-7; no clear D gene. Per the germline V gene, CDR1 is MNHEY and CDR2 is SMNVEV (reference sequence). This CDR3 region has 14 residues. Trimming left V 4 bases short and J 5 bases short, with 15 bases between. The CDR3 spells CASSWAKVSNEQYF. For the CDR3, the DNA is TGTGCCAGCAGTTGGGCTAAAGTGTCCAACGAGCAGTACTTC.

The chain employs TRBV7-3 and TRBJ2-7; 7 bases are shared with TRBD2. CDR3 length equals 17 residues. Germline V gene lookup returns CDR1 SGHTA and CDR2 FQGTGA. Trimming took 1 base from V and 0 from J; bases not matched to a gene: 9. As DNA, the CDR3 is TGTGCCAGCAGCTTAATGGGGCTAGCGGAAGGCTCCTACGAGCAGTACTTC. It is translated as CASSLMGLAEGSYEQYF.

The chain carries TRBV2 and TRBJ2-3; either TRBD1 or TRBD2 may fit D (5 bases each). V was trimmed by 8 bases and J by 2 bases, leaving 14 bases between them. The length of the CDR3 is 14 residues. Germline assignment: CDR1 SNHLY and CDR2 FYNNEI. The CDR3 DNA reads as TGTGCCAGCCGGGGACCTCCCGACACAGATACGCAGTATTTT. It encodes CASRGPPDTDTQYF.

This clonotype was picked up many times. The CDR3 here is CASRTWDREYEQYF. CDR3 nucleotide sequence: TGTGCCAGCAGAACCTGGGACAGGGAGTACGAGCAGTACTTC. This chain uses TRBV6-1 with TRBJ2-7, with 9 positions matching TRBD1. Germline V gene data show CDR1 as MNHNS and CDR2 as SASEGT. The CDR3 covers 14 residues. Trimming cost V 6 bases and J 4 bases; bases outside gene matches: 7.

This clonotype was seen more than once but under ten times. This chain connects TRBV27 to TRBJ2-3; D uncertain. Germline CDR1 is MNHEY and CDR2 is SMNVEV (reference sequence). Trimming removed 2 bases from V and 1 base from J, with 7 bases in between. The CDR3 consists of 14 residues. As DNA, the CDR3 is TGTGCCAGCAGTTTAGGTTACGGCACAGATACGCAGTATTTT. It codes for CASSLGYGTDTQYF.

This clonotype turned up a few times. The rearrangement joins TRBV20-1 to TRBJ2-3, with 10 bases aligning to TRBD2. The V gene end was trimmed by 4 bases and the J gene end by 0 bases; junction bases not matched to a gene: 4. Looked up from germline, CDR1 is DFQATT and CDR2 is SNEGSKA (reference sequence). This CDR3 is built from 15 residues. CDR3 residues: CSAIGLAASTDTQYF. In nucleotides, the CDR3 is TGCAGTGCTATTGGACTAGCGGCTAGCACAGATACGCAGTATTTT.